This T cell receptor (beta chain) was obtained from a study of radiation and T cells in renal cell carcinoma. Turning to the study itself: Nephrectomy followed 15 Gy stereotactic body radiation by 4 weeks. Findings of the study overall: Top tumor clonotypes rose in blood 2 weeks post-radiation, then contracted. Without pretreatment biopsies, baseline tumor clonotype presence was undetermined.

Indicated time point: baseline pretreatment blood. This sample's treatment: 15 Gy SBRT to primary tumor, nephrectomy 4 weeks later. Here immunoSEQ multiplex PCR was the method, and the copy in TCRdb shows in-frame clones only, minus some. The sample yields about 130,000 clones, over 75% seen once. The germline V gene encodes CDR1 LNHDA and CDR2 SQIVND (reference sequence). The V gene end was trimmed by 5 bases and the J gene end by 3 bases; junction bases not matched to a gene: 7. The CDR3 sequence is 15 residues long. As for this clone: What it binds is unknown.

The receptor was isolated from a woman in her 50s with renal cell carcinoma. Specimen: blood, collected from a patient whose treatment included radiotherapy and nephrectomy. The chain recombines TRBV19 with TRBJ2-1, with 7 bases aligning to TRBD1. The CDR3 protein is CASSLMGDSYNEQFF. As DNA, the CDR3 is TGTGCCAGTAGTTTAATGGGGGACAGCTACAATGAGCAGTTCTTC.